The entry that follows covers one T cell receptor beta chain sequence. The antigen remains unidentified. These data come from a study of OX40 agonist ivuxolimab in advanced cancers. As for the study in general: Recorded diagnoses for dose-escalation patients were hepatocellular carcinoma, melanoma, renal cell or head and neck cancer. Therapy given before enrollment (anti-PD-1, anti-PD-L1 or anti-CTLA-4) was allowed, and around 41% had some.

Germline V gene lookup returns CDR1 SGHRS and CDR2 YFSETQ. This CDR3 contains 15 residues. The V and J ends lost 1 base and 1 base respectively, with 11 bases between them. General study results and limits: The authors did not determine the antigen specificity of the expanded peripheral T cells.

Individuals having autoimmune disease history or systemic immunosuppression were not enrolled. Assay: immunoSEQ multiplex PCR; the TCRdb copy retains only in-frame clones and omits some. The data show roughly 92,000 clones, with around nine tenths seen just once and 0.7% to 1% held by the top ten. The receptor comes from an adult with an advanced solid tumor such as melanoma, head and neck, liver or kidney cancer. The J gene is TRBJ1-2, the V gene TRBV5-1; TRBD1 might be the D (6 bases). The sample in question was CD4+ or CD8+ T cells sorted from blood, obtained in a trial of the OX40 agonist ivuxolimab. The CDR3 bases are TGCGCCAGCAGCTTGCAGGAGGGGGTTAACTATGGCTACACCTTC. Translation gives CASSLQEGVNYGYTF.